This TCR beta chain was observed in a study of shared clonotypes between healthy human individuals. Overall study results and limits: Richness estimates generally favored naive over memory subsets. Approximately 5.1% was the fraction of naive CD4 clonotypes found shared across a handful of donors. Though the depth was large, rarefaction showed that sorted-subset sequencing was incomplete.

It was CD45RO-negative cells, positively selected for CCR7, that made up naive CD8 cells, with terminally differentiated effector memory CD45RA+ cells excluded. None of the donors, who were healthy HIV-negative adults, had recently had acute infections or vaccinations. The table came from immunoSEQ multiplex PCR; TCRdb's copy has only in-frame clones and leaves some out. This sample has about 580,000 clones; 95% to 98% occur once, and the top ten carry 0.3%. Comments on this clone: Antigen unknown.

The trim removed 1 base at V and 5 bases at J, leaving 5 bases unmatched. The germline V gene has CDR1 PRHDT and CDR2 FYEKMQ (reference sequence). This CDR3 has 15 amino acids. The sample comprised naive CD8+ T cells sorted from blood. The gene calls are TRBV13 and TRBJ2-1; 7 positions agree with TRBD2. The TCR sequence derives from a man aged 25-40 years in good health. CDR3 bases: TGTGCCAGCAGCTTAGCGGGAGGCCCCGACAATGAGCAGTTCTTC. It is translated as CASSLAGGPDNEQFF.